These 12 T cell receptor beta chains originate from one sample sequenced in a study of cytomegalovirus exposure and HLA in healthy donors. Use of 60 Vbeta and 13 Jbeta primers characterized the PCR. Assay used: immunoSEQ multiplex PCR; TCRdb lists only in-frame clones, some missing. The sample contains about 84,000 clones, 78% of which appear only once. Sequenced material: PBMCs. These receptors were obtained from a male donor in good health and CMV-seropositive.

This clone is a singleton in its sample. V usage is TRBV10-3 and J usage is TRBJ2-2; maybe TRBD1 (5 bases). Per the germline V gene, CDR1 is ENHRY and CDR2 is SYGVKD. This CDR3 region has 14 residues. Trimming took 11 bases from V and 0 from J, leaving 13 bases between them. CDR3 sequence reads: CAVQGKANTGELFF. The CDR3 region has the DNA TGTGCCGTCCAGGGTAAAGCGAACACCGGGGAGCTGTTTTTT.

V gene TRBV18 combines with J gene TRBJ2-7, with TRBD1 as a possible D gene (5 bases). The CDR3 extends over 12 amino acids. Germline assignment: CDR1 KGHSH and CDR2 LQKENI. V lost 5 bases and J lost 4, with 9 bases in between. The CDR3 sequence is CASSATGYEQYF. CDR3 nucleotide sequence: TGTGCCAGCTCAGCAACAGGTTACGAGCAGTACTTC.

The V call is TRBV4-3, the J call TRBJ2-7; 10 bases are shared with TRBD2. The CDR3 loop spans 16 amino acids. Germline V gene sequence: CDR1 LGHNA, CDR2 YSLEER. With 0 bases clipped from V and 5 bases from J, the junction kept 7 bases outside the gene matches. CDR3 coding DNA: TGCGCCAGCAGCCAAGATTGGGCTAGCGGGAGCCACGAGCAGTACTTC. Protein product: CASSQDWASGSHEQYF.

This chain joins TRBV7-2 and TRBJ2-5; D gene unclear. This CDR3 is built from 14 residues. Germline assignment: CDR1 SGHTA and CDR2 FQGNSA. The V end lost 2 bases, the J end lost 0 bases, and 7 bases lay between the germline ends. This CDR3 is CASSLKQYQETQYF. The CDR3 region has the DNA TGTGCCAGCAGCTTAAAACAGTACCAAGAGACCCAGTACTTC.

The sample holds one count of this clone. V and J are TRBV9 and TRBJ1-2; D perhaps matches TRBD1 (6 bases). Germline CDR1 reads SGDLS; CDR2 reads YYNGEE. The CDR3 runs 14 residues. V was clipped by 1 base and J by 4 bases, with 11 bases between them. The CDR3 DNA is TGTGCCAGCAGCGTACTACAGGGTCCCTATGGCTACACCTTC. It yields the protein CASSVLQGPYGYTF.

This clone was counted between two and nine times. The chain links TRBV6-6 to TRBJ1-3, with TRBD1 matching 9 bases. The CDR3 is 12 amino acids. Germline V lookup: CDR1 MNHNY, CDR2 SVGAGI (reference sequence). V was clipped by 9 bases and J by 16 bases; unmatched bases: 13. The chain's CDR3 is CASGVGRDREYF. CDR3 sequence (DNA): TGTGCCAGTGGGGTAGGACGGGACAGGGAGTATTTT.

This clone was recorded a few times. In DNA, the CDR3 is TGTGCCAGCAGTTCAAGGACAGGGAGCTCTGGAAACACCATATATTTT. Its translation: CASSSRTGSSGNTIYF. V usage is TRBV6-5 and J usage is TRBJ1-3; 8 nucleotides match TRBD1. V was pared by 4 bases and J by 0 bases, with 5 bases of the junction left unmatched. This CDR3 contains 16 residues. CDR1 is MNHEY and CDR2 is SVGAGI in the germline V gene.

The genes are TRBV9 and TRBJ1-5; D is uncertain. This CDR3 comprises 16 residues. Per germline, CDR1 SGDLS and CDR2 YYNGEE. V was pared by 3 bases and J by 0 bases, with 13 bases between. In DNA form, the CDR3 reads TGTGCCAGCAGCGCTGGGCTTGAGAATAGCAATCAGCCCCAGCATTTT. Encoded protein: CASSAGLENSNQPQHF.

J is TRBJ2-3 and V is TRBV6-5; 7 nucleotides match TRBD1. The CDR3 runs to 15 residues. Per germline, CDR1 MNHEY and CDR2 SVGAGI. With V trimmed by 5 bases and J by 0 bases, 5 bases remained unmatched. CDR3 in amino acids: CASSQWTGSTDTQYF. The DNA of the CDR3 is TGTGCCAGCAGTCAATGGACAGGAAGCACAGATACGCAGTATTTT.

V is TRBV2 and J is TRBJ2-7; 9 nucleotides match TRBD1. The germline gives CDR1 SNHLY, CDR2 FYNNEI. Trimming cost V 6 bases and J 1 base; bases outside gene matches: 7. The CDR3 extends over 15 amino acids. The CDR3 DNA reads as TGTGCCAGCAGCGAGGGGACAGGGAATTCCTACGAGCAGTACTTC. Its protein is CASSEGTGNSYEQYF.

The chain employs TRBV10-3 and TRBJ2-3; TRBD2 agrees at 7 bases. Germline CDR1 ENHRY, CDR2 SYGVKD. The CDR3 spans 14 residues. V dropped 11 bases and J dropped 2; count of bases not matched to a gene: 10. This chain's CDR3 is CASTPGRDTDTQYF. DNA for the CDR3: TGTGCCTCCACCCCGGGGAGGGACACAGATACGCAGTATTTT.

This sequence joins TRBV5-4 and TRBJ2-7, with a tentative D call TRBD2 (6 bases). V lost 0 bases and J 7 bases, leaving 17 bases between the germline ends. Germline assignment: CDR1 SGHNT and CDR2 YYREEE (reference sequence). The CDR3 length is 15 residues. The CDR3 loop is CASSLASGESREQYF. The CDR3 coding sequence is TGTGCCAGCAGCTTGGCCTCGGGAGAGAGTAGGGAGCAGTACTTC.